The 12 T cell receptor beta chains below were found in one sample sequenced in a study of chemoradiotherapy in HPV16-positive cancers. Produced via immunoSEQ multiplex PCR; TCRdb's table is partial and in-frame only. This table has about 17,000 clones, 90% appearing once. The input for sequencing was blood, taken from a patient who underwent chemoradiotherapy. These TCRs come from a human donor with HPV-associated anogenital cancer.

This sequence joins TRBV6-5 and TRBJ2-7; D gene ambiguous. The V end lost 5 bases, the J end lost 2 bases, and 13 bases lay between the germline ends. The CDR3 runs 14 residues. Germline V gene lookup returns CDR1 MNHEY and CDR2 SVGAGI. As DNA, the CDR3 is TGTGCCAGCAGTCAACCTCTAGACACCTACGAGCAGTACGTC. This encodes CASSQPLDTYEQYV.

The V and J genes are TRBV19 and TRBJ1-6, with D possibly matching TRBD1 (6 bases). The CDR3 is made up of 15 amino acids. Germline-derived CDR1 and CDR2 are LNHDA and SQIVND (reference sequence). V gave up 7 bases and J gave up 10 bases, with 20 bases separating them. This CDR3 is CASMPGQGLRSPLHF. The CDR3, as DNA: TGTGCCAGTATGCCTGGTCAGGGGTTAAGGTCACCCCTCCACTTT.

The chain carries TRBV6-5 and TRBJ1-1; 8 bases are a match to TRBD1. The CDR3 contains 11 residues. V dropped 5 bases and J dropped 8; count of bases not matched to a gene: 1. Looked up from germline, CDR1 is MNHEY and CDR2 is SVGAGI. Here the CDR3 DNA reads TGTGCCAGCAGTCCAGGGGGCGAAGCTTTCTTT. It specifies CASSPGGEAFF.

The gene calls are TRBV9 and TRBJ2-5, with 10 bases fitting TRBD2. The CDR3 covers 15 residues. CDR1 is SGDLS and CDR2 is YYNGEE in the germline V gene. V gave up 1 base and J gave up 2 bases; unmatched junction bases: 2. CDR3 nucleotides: TGTGCCAGCAGCGTATTTAGCGGGGGGCAAGAGACCCAGTACTTC. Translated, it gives CASSVFSGGQETQYF.

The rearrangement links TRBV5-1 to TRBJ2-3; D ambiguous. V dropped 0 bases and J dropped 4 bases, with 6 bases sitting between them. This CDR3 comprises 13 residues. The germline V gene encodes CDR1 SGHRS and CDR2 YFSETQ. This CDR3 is CASSLGVADTQYF. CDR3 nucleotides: TGCGCCAGCAGCTTGGGTGTAGCAGATACGCAGTATTTT.

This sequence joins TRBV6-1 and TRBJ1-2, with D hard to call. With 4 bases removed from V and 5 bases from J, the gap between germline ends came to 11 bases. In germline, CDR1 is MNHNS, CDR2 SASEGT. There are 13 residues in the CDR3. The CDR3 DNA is TGTGCCAGCAGTGGGAGTGGACTATATGGCTACACCTTC. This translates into CASSGSGLYGYTF.

The CDR3 spells CASSEGRWGPNSYEQYV. CDR3 in DNA: TGTGCCAGCAGTGAAGGCCGGTGGGGGCCAAACTCCTACGAGCAGTACGTC. J is TRBJ2-7 and V is TRBV6-1, with D possibly being TRBD1 (6 bases). The length of the CDR3 is 17 residues. Germline assignment: CDR1 MNHNS and CDR2 SASEGT. With 1 base removed from V and 0 bases from J, the gap between germline ends came to 16 bases.

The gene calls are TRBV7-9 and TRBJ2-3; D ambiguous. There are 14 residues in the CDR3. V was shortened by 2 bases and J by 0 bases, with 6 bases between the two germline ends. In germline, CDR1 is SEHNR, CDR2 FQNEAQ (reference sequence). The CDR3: CASSLLGSTDTQYF. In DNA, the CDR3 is TGTGCCAGCAGCTTACTAGGGAGCACAGATACGCAGTATTTT.

For the CDR3, the DNA is TGTGCCAGCAGCCCGAGCTCAGGGGGGCCCCGCGAGCAGTACTTC. Its translation is CASSPSSGGPREQYF. V gene TRBV4-2 combines with J gene TRBJ2-7; the D gene is possibly TRBD1 (7 bases). The germline V gene has CDR1 LGHNA and CDR2 YNFKEQ. CDR3 length equals 15 residues. V was trimmed by 4 bases and J by 6 bases, leaving 19 bases between them.

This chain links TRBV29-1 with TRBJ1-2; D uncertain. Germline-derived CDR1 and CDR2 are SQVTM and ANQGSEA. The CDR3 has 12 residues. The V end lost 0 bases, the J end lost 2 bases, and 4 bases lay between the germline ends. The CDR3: CSVEETNYGYTF. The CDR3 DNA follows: TGCAGCGTTGAAGAGACAAACTATGGCTACACCTTC.

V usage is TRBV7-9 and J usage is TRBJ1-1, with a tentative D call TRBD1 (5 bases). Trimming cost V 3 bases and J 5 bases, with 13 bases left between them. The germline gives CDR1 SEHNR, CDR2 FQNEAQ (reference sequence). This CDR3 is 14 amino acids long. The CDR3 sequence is CASSFSGVGTEAFF. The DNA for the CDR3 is TGTGCCAGCAGCTTCTCGGGGGTGGGAACTGAAGCTTTCTTT.

CDR3 nucleotides: TGTGCCAGCTCACCACCAACCGGGACAGCGACCCTCCACTTT. Translation: CASSPPTGTATLHF. V gene TRBV18 combines with J gene TRBJ1-6, with TRBD1 matching over 7 bases. Trimming removed 0 bases from V and 14 bases from J; junction bases left unmatched: 7. Germline CDR1 is KGHSH and CDR2 is LQKENI. The CDR3 length is 14 residues.